The 2 T cell receptor beta chains below all came from one sample that was sequenced in a study of shared clonotypes between healthy human individuals. The assay was immunoSEQ multiplex PCR, and TCRdb's table has in-frame clones only and misses some. The sample carries 180,000 or so clones, approximately 92% recorded once. Sequenced sample: naive CD4+ T cells sorted from blood. Sample subset: CD45RA+ positively selected. The receptors were sampled from a woman aged 25-40 years in good health.

The chain is built from TRBV12-2 and TRBJ2-7; TRBD2 was called by the table and not checked on the DNA. TRBV12-2 is marked as a pseudogene. The CDR3 covers 17 residues. The CDR3 DNA is TGTGCAAGTCGCCACCCAACTCGCAGCGGAAGCTCCTACGAGCAGTACTTC. This codes for CASRHPTRSGSSYEQYF.

The rearrangement links TRBV10-3 to TRBJ1-1; 8 bases are a match to TRBD1. The CDR3 is made up of 14 amino acids. The germline V gene encodes CDR1 ENHRY and CDR2 SYGVKD. V dropped 7 bases and J dropped 5; count of bases not matched to a gene: 9. This chain's CDR3 is CAINPTGDRTEAFF. Written as DNA, the CDR3 is TGTGCCATCAACCCGACAGGGGATAGGACTGAAGCTTTCTTT.